The rows below give T cell receptor beta chains drawn from one sample of a study of blood T cell repertoires in COVID-19. TCRdb keeps only in-frame clones here, not all; method: immunoSEQ multiplex PCR. The table has around 130,000 clones, around 88% seen once; the top ten hold about 2.5%. The sequencing input was PBMCs or T cells enriched from blood (not recorded which). Receptors originate from a woman aged 50 to 60 who had recovered from COVID-19. The CDR3 runs from the conserved cysteine through the conserved F or W. Fields, in order: J gene, clone size, V gene, D gene, CDR3 DNA, CDR3 protein. A D gene is named only where the DNA matches it firmly. A clone size is listed for some rows: how often the clone was seen (once, few, many), or a class if it is expanded.

>TRBJ1-5|NA|TRBV19|TRBD1
TGTGCCAGTAGTACGGACAGGGGGCCTTATAGCAATCAGCCCCAGCATTTT
CASSTDRGPYSNQPQHF
>TRBJ1-3|NA|TRBV2|TRBD1
TGTGCCAGCAGTGAAGACCCAGGACAGGGGTGGGGAAACACCATATATTTT
CASSEDPGQGWGNTIYF
>TRBJ1-1|NA|TRBV6-2/TRBV6-3|NA
TGTGCCAGCAGTTATTCAGGGGCCCTACCAAAGCACACTGAAGCTTTCTTT
CASSYSGALPKHTEAFF
>TRBJ2-3|NA|TRBV24-1|TRBD1
TGTGCCACCAGTGATGGTCAGGGGGCCACAGATACGCAGTATTTT
CATSDGQGATDTQYF
>TRBJ1-6|few|TRBV3-1/TRBV3-2|NA
TGTGCCAGCAGCCATGCCCAGTCCTCCTATAATTCACCCCTCCACTTT
CASSHAQSSYNSPLHF
>TRBJ2-7|NA|TRBV6-2/TRBV6-3|NA
TGTGCCAGCAGCCATGGCGGTCCCGCCTACGAGCAGTACTTC
CASSHGGPAYEQYF
>TRBJ2-2|NA|TRBV5-4|TRBD2
TGTGCCAGCAGCTTGGGGCCTAGCGGGGTTACCGGGGAGCTGTTTTTT
CASSLGPSGVTGELFF
>TRBJ1-4|NA|TRBV28|NA
TGTGCCAGCAGCTATGTTGGCAGGGGCGCCATCAATGAAAAACTGTTTTTT
CASSYVGRGAINEKLFF
>TRBJ2-7|NA|TRBV28|TRBD1
TGTGCCAGCAGTTTGGACCGACAGGGGATGACCTACGAGCAGTACTTC
CASSLDRQGMTYEQYF
>TRBJ1-1|NA|TRBV19|NA
TGTGCCAGTAAAAAAGGGGCCTTAACCTTGAACACTGAAGCTTTCTTT
CASKKGALTLNTEAFF
>TRBJ2-5|NA|TRBV29-1|NA
TGCAGCGTTGGGGCAGAAGGCTACAGCAAAGAGACCCAGTACTTC
CSVGAEGYSKETQYF
>TRBJ2-1|NA|TRBV16|NA
TGTGCCAGCAGCCAATCTTACAGGGGAGGCAATGAGCAGTTCTTC
CASSQSYRGGNEQFF
>TRBJ1-3|NA|TRBV11-2|NA
TGTGCCAGCAGCTCCGACACACGAAACACCATATATTTT
CASSSDTRNTIYF
>TRBJ1-4|NA|TRBV27|TRBD1
TGTGCCAGCAGTTCAGGGACAGGGCATGAAAAACTGTTTTTT
CASSSGTGHEKLFF
>TRBJ2-3|few|TRBV3-1/TRBV3-2|TRBD2
TGTGCCAGCAGCCTACGACTAGCGGGGGGGGATACGCAGTATTTT
CASSLRLAGGDTQYF
>TRBJ2-7|NA|TRBV9|NA
TGTGCCAGCAGCTCGAACCCCTCGACAGGATCCTCCTACGAGCAGTACTTC
CASSSNPSTGSSYEQYF
>TRBJ2-1|NA|TRBV11-3|TRBD2
TGTGCCAGCAGCTCCCTTAATAGCGGGGCTTCCTACAATGAGCAGTTCTTC
CASSSLNSGASYNEQFF
>TRBJ2-7|once|TRBV12-2|NA
TGTGCAAGTCGCCCGAACATAGACGGGGTGGGAGAGCAGTACTTC
CASRPNIDGVGEQYF
>TRBJ2-1|NA|TRBV11-2|NA
TGTGCCAGCAGCTTACATATTGCGGGGGCCATCTCCTACAATGAGCAGTTCTTC
CASSLHIAGAISYNEQFF
>TRBJ2-5|NA|TRBV7-2|TRBD2
TGTGCCAGCAGCCCACGGACTAGCGGGGGCAAAGAGACCCAGTACTTC
CASSPRTSGGKETQYF
>TRBJ1-1|NA|TRBV19|NA
TGTGCCAGTAGTCCCCAGGCGGGTAGGGAAGCTTTCTTT
CASSPQAGREAFF
>TRBJ1-1|NA|TRBV18|NA
TGTGCCAGCTCTCCGGCGGTAGGGGACACTGAAGCTTTCTTT
CASSPAVGDTEAFF
>TRBJ2-7|NA|TRBV7-2|TRBD2
TGTGCCAGCAGCCCCGGGGCGGGGGGGTTCTACGAGCAGTACTTC
CASSPGAGGFYEQYF
>TRBJ1-2|NA|TRBV7-9|TRBD1
TGTGCCAGCAGCACACAAGTCCCGACAGGGAGTGATGGCTACACCTTC
CASSTQVPTGSDGYTF
>TRBJ2-6|NA|TRBV5-8|TRBD1
TGTGCCACCAGGACAGGGGGGGTGTATGGGGCCAACGTCCTGACTTTC
CATRTGGVYGANVLTF
>TRBJ2-7|NA|TRBV5-6|TRBD1
TGTGCCAGCAGCTTCTCAGGGGGCCCCTACGAGCAGTACTTC
CASSFSGGPYEQYF
>TRBJ2-1|NA|TRBV28|NA
TGTGCCAGCACCCAAGGGGGAAGCTCCTACAATGAGCAGTTCTTC
CASTQGGSSYNEQFF
>TRBJ1-2|NA|TRBV30|TRBD1
TGTGCCTGGAGTGGAACAGGGGGTGGTGGCTACACCTTC
CAWSGTGGGGYTF
>TRBJ1-2|few|TRBV11-2|NA
TGTGCCAGCAGCTCCAAAACGGTAGATGGCTACACCTTC
CASSSKTVDGYTF
>TRBJ1-4|NA|TRBV4-1|TRBD1
TGCGCCAGCAGCCAAGTGAGACAGGGGGCGGGAGCAACTAATGAAAAACTGTTTTTT
CASSQVRQGAGATNEKLFF